What follows are 10 T cell receptor beta chains derived from one specimen sequenced in a study of metastatic and nonmetastatic thyroid tumors. TCRdb re-analyzed the PCR reads using MiXCR. Seen here are under 100,000 clones, 7.5% to 9% observed once, and the top ten hold 8.8%. Patients had received no treatment of any kind before thyroid surgery. The source material was blood. These receptors came from a female donor with papillary thyroid cancer or a benign thyroid nodule (not recorded which). Some clones in this sample may be carry-over from other donors' samples.

This clone was observed a few times. A much more abundant neighbour one base away suggests this may be a read error. The CDR3 reads CAISDWGCGSQETQYF. The CDR3 coding sequence is TGTGCCATCAGTGATTGGGGGTGCGGAAGCCAAGAGACCCAGTACTTC. V is TRBV10-3 and J is TRBJ2-5; perhaps D is TRBD1 or TRBD2 (5 bases each). The CDR3 extends over 16 amino acids. Deletions cut 3 bases from V and 1 base from J, with 15 bases between. The germline CDR1 and CDR2 sequences are ENHRY and SYGVKD.

A word on this clone: One end of the junction varies from germline; a read error may be responsible. The chain is built from TRBV6-1 and TRBJ1-1; TRBD1 matches at 8 bases. Germline CDR1 MNHNS, CDR2 SASEGT. The CDR3 loop spans 15 amino acids. In nucleotides, the CDR3 is TGTACCAGCAGCAAAGGGGGCAGGGGGCTTACTGAAGCCTTCTTT. The encoded protein is CTSSKGGRGLTEAFF.

This clone was observed a handful of times. This chain joins TRBV6-1 and TRBJ2-5; D tentatively reads TRBD1 or TRBD2 (5 bases each). Germline lookup yields CDR1 MNHNS and CDR2 SASEGT. The CDR3 is 15 amino acids. Trimming took off 10 bases at V and 1 base at J, with 19 bases between the two ends. DNA for the CDR3: TGTGCCAACCGGGACGGGCAAGGGATCCAAGAGACCCAGTACTTC. This translates into CANRDGQGIQETQYF.

This clone was recorded at least ten times. This chain joins TRBV6-1 and TRBJ2-2, with 9 bases matching TRBD2. V shed 3 bases, J shed 8 bases, and the junction held 10 bases outside the gene matches. Per germline, CDR1 MNHNS and CDR2 SASEGT. This CDR3 spans 16 amino acids. CDR3 sequence reads: CASSDLAGGFWGELFF. The CDR3, as DNA: TGTGCCAGCAGTGATTTGGCGGGGGGGTTCTGGGGGGAGCTGTTTTTT.

This clone came up many times. The CDR3 is CSVEDPDRVGEKLFF. CDR3 DNA sequence: TGCAGCGTTGAAGATCCGGACAGGGTAGGGGAAAAACTGTTTTTT. The rearrangement uses TRBV29-1 and TRBJ1-4; 8 positions match TRBD1. The CDR3 loop spans 15 amino acids. J was trimmed by 8 bases and V by 0 bases; bases with no gene match: 8. CDR1 and CDR2 from the germline V gene are SQVTM and ANQGSEA.

Concerning this clone itself: A much more abundant neighbour one base away suggests this may be a read error. The rearrangement uses TRBV7-2 and TRBJ2-1; 7 nucleotides agree with TRBD1. V shed 4 bases and J 7 bases; nucleotides not matched to a gene: 7. Germline V gene lookup returns CDR1 SGHTA and CDR2 FQGNSA. The CDR3 has 14 residues. In nucleotides, the CDR3 is TGTGCCAGCAGCTCTGGACAGGTGGCTAATGAGCAGTTCTTC. Protein product: CASSSGQVANEQFF.

V usage is TRBV20-1 and J usage is TRBJ2-2; D is unclear. V was cut by 1 base and J by 5 bases, with 5 bases left in between. This CDR3 region has 12 residues. Germline V lookup: CDR1 DFQATT, CDR2 SNEGSKA (reference sequence). As DNA, the CDR3 is TGCAGTGCTAGAGTAGGGACCGGGGAGCTGTTTTTT. Translating it yields CSARVGTGELFF.

This chain connects TRBV28 to TRBJ1-5; TRBD1 aligns across 7 bases. The V segment lost 3 bases and the J segment 8 bases; nucleotides outside the gene matches: 7. The CDR3 length is 14 residues. Germline V gene data show CDR1 as MDHEN and CDR2 as SYDVKM. CDR3: CASSFRTGREPQHF. CDR3 coding DNA: TGTGCCAGCAGTTTCCGGACAGGTCGGGAGCCCCAGCATTTT.

The V call is TRBV3-1, the J call TRBJ1-4; no reliable D call. Germline V lookup: CDR1 LGHDT, CDR2 YNNKEL (reference sequence). With 5 bases removed from V and 5 bases from J, the gap between germline ends came to 12 bases. There are 14 residues in the CDR3. This CDR3 reads CASSSGRLNEKLFF. DNA of the CDR3: TGTGCCAGCAGCTCCGGACGGCTAAATGAAAAACTGTTTTTT.

This clone appeared many times. The chain links TRBV10-1 to TRBJ1-6; D may be TRBD1 (5 bases). Germline values: CDR1 WNHNN, CDR2 SYGVQD (reference sequence). Between the trimmed V and J ends, which lost 6 bases and 7 bases, there was a span of 16 bases. The CDR3 totals 15 residues. CDR3: CASSDGTSRNSPLHF. The CDR3 DNA follows: TGCGCCAGCAGCGACGGGACTTCTAGGAATTCACCCCTCCACTTT.